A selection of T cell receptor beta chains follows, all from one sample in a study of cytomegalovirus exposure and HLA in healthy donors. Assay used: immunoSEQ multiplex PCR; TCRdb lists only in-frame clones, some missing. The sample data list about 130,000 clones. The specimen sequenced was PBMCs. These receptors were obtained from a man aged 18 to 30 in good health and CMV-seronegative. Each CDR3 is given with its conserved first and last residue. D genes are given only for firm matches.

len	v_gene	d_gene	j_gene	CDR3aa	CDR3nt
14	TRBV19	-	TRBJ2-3	CASSIFLRGDTQYF	TGTGCCAGTAGTATCTTTCTGCGCGGGGATACGCAGTATTTT
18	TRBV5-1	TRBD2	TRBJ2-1	CASSSTSGGAFFYNEQFF	TGCGCCAGCAGCTCGACTAGCGGGGGGGCCTTTTTCTACAATGAGCAGTTCTTC
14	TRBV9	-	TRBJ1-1	CASSSPGLHTEAFF	TGTGCCAGCAGCTCCCCAGGGTTGCACACTGAAGCTTTCTTT
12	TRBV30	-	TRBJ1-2	CAWSRVGSGYTF	TGTGCCTGGAGCAGGGTGGGGTCTGGCTACACCTTC
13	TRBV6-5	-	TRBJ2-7	CASSVLNAYEQYF	TGTGCCAGCAGTGTACTGAACGCCTACGAGCAGTACTTC
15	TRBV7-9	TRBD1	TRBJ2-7	CASSGGTGGPYEQYF	TGTGCCAGCAGCGGGGGGACAGGAGGTCCCTACGAGCAGTACTTC
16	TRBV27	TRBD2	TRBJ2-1	CASRPGLAGVRNEQFF	TGTGCCAGCAGGCCAGGACTAGCGGGAGTCAGGAATGAGCAGTTCTTC
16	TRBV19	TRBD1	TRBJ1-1	CASSPGPGQGGTEAFF	TGTGCCAGTAGTCCCGGTCCGGGACAGGGAGGAACTGAAGCTTTCTTT
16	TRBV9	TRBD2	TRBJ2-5	CASSGTGSGGAETQYF	TGTGCCAGCAGCGGCACGGGGAGCGGGGGGGCGGAGACCCAGTACTTC
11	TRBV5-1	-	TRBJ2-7	CASSGGIEQYF	TGCGCCAGCTCTGGGGGGATCGAGCAGTACTTC
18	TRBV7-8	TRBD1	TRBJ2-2	CASSSRPRQGVTPGELFF	TGTGCCAGCAGCTCGAGACCACGACAGGGGGTCACCCCCGGGGAGCTGTTTTTT
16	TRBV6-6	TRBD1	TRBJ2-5	CASSYSRTGGQETQYF	TGTGCCAGCAGTTACTCCAGAACAGGGGGACAAGAGACCCAGTACTTC